This TCR beta chain is drawn from a study of T-cell memory formation after mild COVID-19. TCRdb ran MiXCR on the 5' RACE reads and lists one entry per CDR3 protein. The sample yields 30,000 to 45,000 distinct CDR3 sequences, approximately 10% seen once. The table lists this clonotype with many counts. The sequence came from a man in his late teens or twenties who had mild COVID-19 (a few samples of this study predate the infection). Cell type and time point are not known. The sequenced sample consisted of PBMCs or a T cell subset sorted from them (not recorded which).

Written as DNA, the CDR3 is TGTGCCAGCAGTGACTCGGACAGGCACACCGGGGAGCTGTTTTTT. Protein product: CASSDSDRHTGELFF. The chain recombines TRBV6-4 with TRBJ2-2; 7 positions match TRBD1. V trimming: 0 bases; J trimming: 3 bases; junction bases outside the gene matches: 1. Germline V gives CDR1 MRHNA, CDR2 SNTAGT. The CDR3 covers 15 residues.